These 25 T cell receptor beta chains were all obtained from the same sample, sequenced in a study of T cells in Graves' hyperthyroidism and ophthalmopathy. Amplification of TCR beta CDR3 regions was performed using RNA transcripts as template. The HTBI primer set drove a first-round RT-PCR of the TCR CDR3. TCRdb itself ran the multiplex PCR reads through MiXCR, one entry per CDR3 protein. The table shows roughly 700,000 distinct CDR3 sequences, with roughly 17% occurring only once. The sequencing sample was made of blood. Receptor source: a man between 50 and 59 years old with Graves' hyperthyroidism.

This clonotype was seen a handful of times. This chain links TRBV12-3 or TRBV12-4 with TRBJ2-1; 11 bases are a match to TRBD2. The CDR3 contains 14 residues. Trimming at V came to 8 bases and at J to 4 bases, leaving 4 bases not matched to a gene. The CDR3 sequence: CASATSGTYNEQFF. CDR3 in DNA: TGTGCCAGCGCGACTAGCGGGACTTACAATGAGCAGTTCTTC.

This clonotype was observed many times. V usage is TRBV28 and J usage is TRBJ1-6, with D unresolved. Trimming shortened V by 2 bases and J by 6 bases, and 8 bases separated the two germline ends. The CDR3 length is 14 residues. Looked up from germline, CDR1 is MDHEN and CDR2 is SYDVKM. CDR3: CASSLDGPNSPLHF. The CDR3 bases are TGTGCCAGCAGTTTAGACGGACCTAATTCACCCCTCCACTTT.

The chain joins TRBV12-3 or TRBV12-4 to TRBJ1-1; D is perhaps TRBD1 (5 bases). Trimming shortened V by 3 bases and J by 6 bases, and 14 bases separated the two germline ends. The CDR3 is 14 residues long. The CDR3: CASSFFGRDAEAFF. The CDR3 DNA follows: TGTGCCAGCAGTTTCTTTGGACGGGACGCTGAAGCTTTCTTT.

The chain uses TRBV20-1 and TRBJ2-7; 10 nucleotides align to TRBD2. From germline, CDR1 is DFQATT and CDR2 SNEGSKA (reference sequence). The CDR3 has 19 residues. Losses at the gene ends were 5 bases for V and 0 bases for J; bases not matched to a gene: 19. CDR3 DNA sequence: TGCAGTGCTCCGGGGCAGGGTCGTCGTCTAGCGGGAGCCTCCTACGAGCAGTACTTC. It is translated as CSAPGQGRRLAGASYEQYF.

The V and J genes are TRBV5-1 and TRBJ2-7; 8 bases are shared with TRBD1. The V segment lost 4 bases and the J segment 3 bases; nucleotides outside the gene matches: 6. The CDR3 is 14 amino acids. The germline CDR1 and CDR2 sequences are SGHRS and YFSETQ. CDR3 DNA: TGCGCCAGCAGCGTTCCGGGACAGGTCTACGAGCAGTACTTC. Translating it yields CASSVPGQVYEQYF.

This clonotype was found many times. V gene TRBV18 combines with J gene TRBJ2-3; no clear D. The V and J ends lost 2 bases and 3 bases respectively, with 6 bases between them. Germline CDR1 and CDR2: KGHSH and LQKENI. The CDR3 extends over 13 amino acids. CDR3 in amino acids: CASSPLKTDTQYF. The CDR3 nucleotides are TGTGCCAGCTCACCATTGAAGACAGATACGCAGTATTTT.

This clonotype was observed many times. The chain combines TRBV28 with TRBJ2-1; D may correspond to TRBD1 or TRBD2 (5 bases each). The germline V and J ends were trimmed by 8 bases and 1 base, with 15 bases remaining between them. CDR3 length: 15 amino acids. Germline CDR1 and CDR2: MDHEN and SYDVKM. The DNA of the CDR3 is TGTGCCAGCCTGGGGGTCCCCCGATCCTACAATGAGCAGTTCTTC. Translating it yields CASLGVPRSYNEQFF.

This clonotype was detected many times. This chain joins TRBV7-9 and TRBJ2-5; 7 bases align to TRBD2. Germline V CDR1 and CDR2: SEHNR, FQNEAQ (reference sequence). Trimming removed 1 base from V and 5 bases from J; junction bases left unmatched: 4. There are 14 residues in the CDR3. CDR3: CASSLDQGGETQYF. As DNA, the CDR3 is TGTGCCAGCAGCTTAGATCAGGGAGGGGAGACCCAGTACTTC.

This clonotype was observed at least ten times. The J gene is TRBJ2-3, the V gene TRBV5-1; 12 nucleotides agree with TRBD2. With V trimmed by 0 bases and J by 5 bases, 1 base remained unmatched. The germline gives CDR1 SGHRS, CDR2 YFSETQ. The CDR3 loop spans 15 amino acids. The DNA of the CDR3 is TGCGCCAGCAGCTTGGAGGGACTAGCGGGAGATACGCAGTATTTT. Translating gives CASSLEGLAGDTQYF.

This clonotype appeared a few times. The CDR3 spells CAVAPGLARVGTDTQYF. CDR3 bases: TGTGCCGTAGCTCCGGGACTAGCGAGAGTTGGCACAGATACGCAGTATTTT. The chain carries TRBV2 and TRBJ2-3, with TRBD2 matching 10 bases. The V gene end was trimmed by 11 bases and the J gene end by 1 base; junction bases not matched to a gene: 15. This CDR3 is built from 17 residues. Germline V lookup: CDR1 SNHLY, CDR2 FYNNEI.

This clonotype was counted only a few times. This sequence joins TRBV5-1 and TRBJ2-7; 14 bases line up with TRBD2. CDR1 and CDR2 from the germline V gene are SGHRS and YFSETQ. The CDR3 totals 15 residues. V trimming: 4 bases; J trimming: 5 bases; junction bases outside the gene matches: 5. CDR3 DNA: TGCGCCAGCAGCGCGGGGACTAGCGGGAGCGACGAGCAGTACTTC. Residues: CASSAGTSGSDEQYF.

This chain connects TRBV10-3 to TRBJ2-7, with D uncertain. Germline V CDR1 and CDR2: ENHRY, SYGVKD. Trimming took 6 bases from V and 5 from J, leaving 17 bases between them. This CDR3 is built from 14 residues. CDR3 amino acids: CAISSGPDGDEQYF. The DNA of the CDR3 is TGTGCCATCAGCTCTGGACCGGATGGGGACGAGCAGTACTTC.

This chain connects TRBV19 to TRBJ1-5; D ambiguous. Trimming stripped 10 bases from V and 0 bases from J, with 16 bases between. CDR3 size: 15 residues. Germline V gene data show CDR1 as LNHDA and CDR2 as SQIVND (reference sequence). The CDR3 DNA sequence: TGTGCCACCTCTCTCGCGGGGTATAGCAATCAGCCCCAGCATTTT. Amino acids: CATSLAGYSNQPQHF.

In its sample, this clonotype was seen a few times. The J gene is TRBJ2-1, the V gene TRBV20-1; TRBD2 matches 9 bases. The CDR3 has 17 residues. CDR1 and CDR2 from the germline V gene are DFQATT and SNEGSKA (reference sequence). The V and J ends lost 0 bases and 1 base, in that order; junction bases with no gene match: 7. CDR3 DNA sequence: TGCAGTGCTAGAGATGTTAGCGGGAGAAGTTCCTACAATGAGCAGTTCTTC. This translates into CSARDVSGRSSYNEQFF.

The V call is TRBV20-1, the J call TRBJ2-3; TRBD2 matches 10 bases. Germline CDR1 reads DFQATT; CDR2 reads SNEGSKA (reference sequence). The trim removed 0 bases at V and 3 bases at J, leaving 6 bases unmatched. The CDR3 extends over 16 amino acids. The CDR3 loop is CSARDVSGRGTDTQYF. Here the CDR3 DNA reads TGCAGTGCTAGAGATGTAAGCGGGAGGGGAACAGATACGCAGTATTTT.

This clonotype was seen ten or more times. This chain uses TRBV24-1 with TRBJ2-3; 8 bases align to TRBD2. This CDR3 region has 18 residues. Germline lookup yields CDR1 KGHDR and CDR2 SFDVKD. The J segment lost 0 bases and the V segment lost 0 bases, leaving 7 bases of the junction unmatched. CDR3 amino acids: CATSDLPSTSASTDTQYF. CDR3 DNA sequence: TGTGCCACCAGTGATTTGCCATCGACTAGCGCTAGCACAGATACGCAGTATTTT.

Only a few counts were recorded for this clonotype. The chain carries TRBV9 and TRBJ2-5; no clear D gene. This CDR3 is 16 amino acids long. Germline CDR1 SGDLS, CDR2 YYNGEE. Trimming stripped 0 bases from V and 2 bases from J, with 14 bases between. In DNA, the CDR3 is TGTGCCAGCAGCGTAGGTAGGGCTCTACAGCAAGAGACCCAGTACTTC. Its translation: CASSVGRALQQETQYF.

The table lists this clonotype with a few counts. The V gene is TRBV10-3, the J gene TRBJ2-7, with 14 nucleotides matching TRBD2. The trim removed 10 bases at V and 2 bases at J, leaving 7 bases unmatched. The CDR3 is made up of 15 amino acids. The germline CDR1 and CDR2 sequences are ENHRY and SYGVKD. For the CDR3, the DNA is TGTGCCACCGACCTGACTAGCGGGAGGGCCTACGAGCAGTACTTC. Its translation: CATDLTSGRAYEQYF.

This clonotype was detected ten times or more. The V gene is TRBV28, the J gene TRBJ2-1; D possibly corresponds to TRBD1 (6 bases). Germline loops: CDR1 MDHEN, CDR2 SYDVKM. V was pared by 1 base and J by 6 bases, with 13 bases between. The length of the CDR3 is 15 residues. The DNA for the CDR3 is TGTGCCAGCAGTTTATTGGCTAGCAGGGGCAATGAGCAGTTCTTC. Its protein product is CASSLLASRGNEQFF.

To note about this clonotype: A single base separates this from a much larger clone, so it may be a read error. The chain employs TRBV28 and TRBJ1-1; the D gene is possibly TRBD1 (5 bases). This CDR3 is built from 11 residues. From germline, CDR1 is MDHEN and CDR2 SYDVKM. This CDR3 is CSTKGAHEAFF. The CDR3, as DNA: TGTTCCACCAAAGGGGCCCATGAAGCTTTCTTT.

V gene TRBV20-1 combines with J gene TRBJ2-7; 8 bases line up with TRBD2. Germline CDR1 DFQATT, CDR2 SNEGSKA (reference sequence). CDR3 length equals 14 residues. V lost 5 bases, J lost 2 bases, and 8 bases stayed unmatched. CDR3 nucleotide sequence: TGCAGTGCTGGGGGAGGCGGGAGGCCCTACGAGCAGTACTTC. Protein product: CSAGGGGRPYEQYF.

The CDR3 reads CASSYEGRGIGELFF. CDR3 DNA: TGTGCCAGCAGTTACGAGGGCAGGGGAATCGGGGAGCTGTTTTTT. The rearrangement uses TRBV6-2 or TRBV6-3 and TRBJ2-2, with D tentatively TRBD1 (6 bases). Per the germline V gene, CDR1 is MNHEY and CDR2 is SVGEGT. The CDR3 totals 15 residues. Trimming cost V 2 bases and J 7 bases, with 14 bases left between them.

In its sample, this clonotype was seen many times. The chain combines TRBV7-8 with TRBJ2-6, with TRBD1 as a possible D gene (6 bases). CDR1 SGHVS and CDR2 FQNEAQ come from the germline V gene. Deletions cut 6 bases from V and 1 base from J, with 10 bases between. The CDR3 runs 15 residues. The CDR3 DNA reads TGTGCCAGCAGGGCCGACAGGTCTGGGGCCAACGTCCTGACTTTC. Its protein is CASRADRSGANVLTF. Variable domain in full (rest from reference TRBV7-8 and TRBJ2-6): GAGVSQSPRYKVAKRGQDVALRCDPISGHVSLFWYQQALGQGPEFLTYFQNEAQLDKSGLPSDRFFAERPEGSVSTLKIQRTQQEDSAVYLCASRADRSGANVLTFGAGSRLTVL.

As for this clonotype: Relative to the germline gene, one junction end is altered; a read error may explain this. The rearrangement uses TRBV7-7 and TRBJ2-3; D perhaps matches TRBD2 (5 bases). The V gene's germline CDR1 is SSHAT and CDR2 FNYEAQ (reference sequence). The CDR3 is 13 amino acids. This chain's CDR3 is CASSGSLGDTQYF. The CDR3, as DNA: TGTGCTAGCAGCGGAAGCCTGGGCGATACGCAGTATTTT.

The chain joins TRBV10-2 to TRBJ2-3, with TRBD1 matching 10 bases. Trimming took 8 bases from V and 4 from J; bases not matched to a gene: 6. This CDR3 has 14 residues. The germline V gene encodes CDR1 WSHSY and CDR2 SAAADI. The CDR3 bases are TGCGCCAGCGGAGACAGGGGGCGCCCAGATACGCAGTATTTT. Its translation is CASGDRGRPDTQYF.